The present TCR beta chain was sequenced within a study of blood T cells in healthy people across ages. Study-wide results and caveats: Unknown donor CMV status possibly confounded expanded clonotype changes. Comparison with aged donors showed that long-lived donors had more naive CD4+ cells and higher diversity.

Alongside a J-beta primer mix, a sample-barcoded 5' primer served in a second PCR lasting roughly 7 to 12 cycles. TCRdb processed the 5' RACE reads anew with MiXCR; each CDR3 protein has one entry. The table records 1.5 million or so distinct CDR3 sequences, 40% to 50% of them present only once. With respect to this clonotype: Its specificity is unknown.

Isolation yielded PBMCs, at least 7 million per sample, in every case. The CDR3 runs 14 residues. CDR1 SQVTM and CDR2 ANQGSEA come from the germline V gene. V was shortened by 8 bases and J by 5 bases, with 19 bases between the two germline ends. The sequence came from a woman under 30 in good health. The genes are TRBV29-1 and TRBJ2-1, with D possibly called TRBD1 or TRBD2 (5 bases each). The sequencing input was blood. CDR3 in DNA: TGCAGCTTCAAAACGGGACGGGTGGACAATGAGCAGTTCTTC. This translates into CSFKTGRVDNEQFF.